This T cell receptor beta chain comes out of a study of blood T cells in healthy people across ages. The total RNA that was extracted per sample amounted to at least 5 micrograms. The germline gives CDR1 LGHDT, CDR2 YNNKEL (reference sequence). This CDR3 is 12 amino acids long. A few counts support this clonotype. Primed by a sample-barcoded 5' primer and a J-beta primer mix, a second PCR proceeded for roughly 7 to 12 cycles. TCRdb recomputed calls from the 5' RACE reads with MiXCR, one row per CDR3 protein. The sample gives 1.5 million to 2 million distinct CDR3 sequences, around half of which show up once; over 2% is in the top ten.

The rearrangement links TRBV3-1 to TRBJ2-5; TRBD2 might be the D (5 bases). Judging by the DNA end, TRBJ2-7 fits better; the J call may be wrong. Sequences were obtained from blood. The receptor comes from a woman between 35 and 50 years old in good health. The DNA of the CDR3 is TGTGCCAGCAGCCATAGAGGGAGCGAGCAGTACTTC. Protein product: CASSHRGSEQYF.